One and the same sample provided the 15 T cell receptor beta chains below, sequenced in a study of blood T cell repertoires in COVID-19. Profiling relied on immunoSEQ multiplex PCR, and the TCRdb table lists in-frame clones only, not all of them. The sample gives about 41,000 clones, about four fifths of which show up once; around two fifths is in the top ten. The sequencing input was peripheral blood. The receptor source for this set is a woman older than 75 with active or convalescent COVID-19.

The rearrangement links TRBV18 to TRBJ2-1; D possibly corresponds to TRBD2 (6 bases). This CDR3 is 13 amino acids long. Trimming stripped 5 bases from V and 5 bases from J, with 10 bases between. The germline V gene encodes CDR1 KGHSH and CDR2 LQKENI. For the CDR3, the DNA is TGTGCCAGCTCATCGGGACTCGACAATGAGCAGTTCTTC. Encoded protein: CASSSGLDNEQFF.

The CDR3 is CASSIEPPGQGNEQFF. The CDR3 nucleotides read TGTGCCAGCAGCATAGAACCACCGGGACAGGGTAATGAGCAGTTCTTC. This chain uses TRBV7-3 with TRBJ2-1, with TRBD1 identical over 9 bases. Germline CDR1 reads SGHTA; CDR2 reads FQGTGA. V lost 5 bases to trimming and J lost 7 bases; unmatched junction nucleotides: 12. CDR3 length equals 16 residues.

The chain is built from TRBV6-1 and TRBJ1-4, with D unclear. Trimming stripped 7 bases from V and 0 bases from J, with 6 bases between. This CDR3 has 13 residues. Per germline, CDR1 MNHNS and CDR2 SASEGT. The CDR3 sequence: CASKESTNEKLFF. The CDR3 region has the DNA TGTGCCAGCAAGGAGTCAACTAATGAAAAACTGTTTTTT.

The chain has TRBV7-9 and TRBJ2-1; TRBD2 might be the D (5 bases). Germline CDR1 SEHNR, CDR2 FQNEAQ (reference sequence). The CDR3 totals 14 residues. V dropped 8 bases and J dropped 5 bases, with 16 bases sitting between them. The CDR3 protein is CASEPGVSNNEQFF. For the CDR3, the DNA is TGTGCCAGCGAACCCGGGGTGTCAAACAATGAGCAGTTCTTC.

The J gene is TRBJ2-1, the V gene TRBV6-6; 11 nucleotides line up with TRBD2. This CDR3 is built from 15 residues. The germline gives CDR1 MNHNY, CDR2 SVGAGI (reference sequence). V lost 5 bases and J lost 10; bases outside the gene matches: 10. The CDR3 region has the DNA TGTGCCAGCAGTAAACTAGCGGGGGTTGATGGGGAGCAGTTCTTC. Amino acids: CASSKLAGVDGEQFF.

This clone has a single count. The rearrangement links TRBV28 to TRBJ1-1; 11 nucleotides agree with TRBD1. This CDR3 contains 12 residues. Germline CDR1 is MDHEN and CDR2 is SYDVKM. Germline trimming cut 7 bases from V and 10 bases from J; bases unmatched to any gene: 5. This CDR3 is CASMDRGRIAFF. Written as DNA, the CDR3 is TGTGCCAGCATGGACAGGGGGCGCATAGCTTTCTTT.

The gene calls are TRBV3-1 (or the pseudogene TRBV3-2) and TRBJ2-1; 10 bases are shared with TRBD2. Per the germline V gene, CDR1 is LGHDT and CDR2 is YNNKEL (reference sequence). The CDR3 is 15 amino acids. V lost 4 bases, J lost 9 bases, and 9 bases stayed unmatched. The CDR3 is CASSLARTSGGEQFF. The CDR3 DNA reads as TGTGCCAGCAGCCTGGCCAGGACTAGCGGTGGTGAGCAGTTCTTC.

The chain combines TRBV3-1 (or the pseudogene TRBV3-2) with TRBJ1-4, with D perhaps TRBD1 (5 bases). Trimming stripped 1 base from V and 5 bases from J, with 5 bases between. Germline lookup yields CDR1 LGHDT and CDR2 YNNKEL (reference sequence). The CDR3 covers 13 residues. In DNA form, the CDR3 reads TGTGCCAGCAGCCAAGGGACAAATGAAAAACTGTTTTTT. Protein: CASSQGTNEKLFF.

This clone has only one observation. The chain employs TRBV30 and TRBJ2-7; 10 nucleotides match TRBD2. After removal of 2 bases from V and 6 bases from J, the junction contained 4 bases not matched to a gene. CDR1 is GTSNPN, CDR2 SVGIG, per germline (reference sequence). CDR3 size: 13 residues. CDR3 loop: CAWSQREGGEQYF. The CDR3 DNA is TGTGCCTGGAGTCAGCGGGAGGGCGGCGAGCAGTACTTC.

As concerns this clone: The germline gene is not matched at one end of the junction; a read error may be the cause. CDR3 nucleotide sequence: TGTGCCAGCAGCTCACGGAGTCAACTAAACAATGAAGCTTTCTTT. This translates into CASSSRSQLNNEAFF. The genes are TRBV3-1 (or the pseudogene TRBV3-2) and TRBJ1-1; D is uncertain. The CDR3 loop spans 15 amino acids. Germline-derived CDR1 and CDR2 are LGHDT and YNNKEL (reference sequence).

J is TRBJ2-2 and V is TRBV18; 7 bases agree with TRBD1. CDR3 length: 15 amino acids. V gave up 4 bases and J gave up 4 bases; unmatched junction bases: 6. In germline, CDR1 is KGHSH, CDR2 LQKENI. DNA of the CDR3: TGTGCCAGCTCACTCGGACAGGCCCCCACCGGGGAGCTGTTTTTT. Encoded protein: CASSLGQAPTGELFF.

In its sample, this clone was seen a few times. This chain links TRBV28 with TRBJ1-1; 8 bases are shared with TRBD1. The V gene end was trimmed by 9 bases and the J gene end by 6 bases; junction bases not matched to a gene: 15. The germline V gene has CDR1 MDHEN and CDR2 SYDVKM. The CDR3 spans 15 residues. CDR3 nucleotides: TGTGCCAGTGATAAACCGGACAGGGTCGGTCCTGAAGCTTTCTTT. It translates to CASDKPDRVGPEAFF.

The chain carries TRBV30 and TRBJ1-1; D is unresolved. Looked up from germline, CDR1 is GTSNPN and CDR2 is SVGIG (reference sequence). This CDR3 is built from 12 residues. Trimming stripped 3 bases from V and 11 bases from J, with 16 bases between. The CDR3 nucleotides are TGTGCCTGGAGGGAACTGACAAAATGGGCTTTCTTT. As protein: CAWRELTKWAFF. Full variable domain (missing parts from reference TRBV30 and TRBJ1-1): SQTIHQWPATLVQPVGSPLSLECTVEGTSNPNLYWYRQAAGRGLQLLFYSVGIGQISSEVPQNLSASRPQDRQFILSSKKLLLSDSGFYLCAWRELTKWAFFGQGTRLTVV.

The gene calls are TRBV18 and TRBJ1-6; D may be TRBD1 (5 bases). Per the germline V gene, CDR1 is KGHSH and CDR2 is LQKENI. The CDR3 spans 14 residues. V shed 3 bases and J shed 9 bases, with 12 bases lying between them. CDR3 DNA: TGTGCCAGCTCACCCTCGCAGGGAGGTTCACCCCTCCACTTT. It codes for CASSPSQGGSPLHF.

The genes are TRBV19 and TRBJ2-1; 9 nucleotides agree with TRBD1. The CDR3 is made up of 15 amino acids. With 3 bases clipped from V and 6 bases from J, the junction kept 6 bases outside the gene matches. CDR1 is LNHDA, CDR2 SQIVND, per germline (reference sequence). For the CDR3, the DNA is TGTGCCAGTAGTATCGGGGACAGGGCCGCCAATGAGCAGTTCTTC. This translates into CASSIGDRAANEQFF.